A single sample is the source of the 26 T cell receptor beta chains below, sequenced in a study of cytomegalovirus exposure and HLA in healthy donors. Both 60 Vbeta primers and 13 Jbeta primers went into the PCR. The assay was immunoSEQ multiplex PCR, and TCRdb's table has in-frame clones only and misses some. The table has tens of thousands of clones, about 80% seen once. The specimen was PBMCs. These receptors were collected from a man aged 45-65 years in good health and CMV-seropositive.

This sequence joins TRBV7-3 and TRBJ1-1; 12 nucleotides line up with TRBD1. Per the germline V gene, CDR1 is SGHTA and CDR2 is FQGTGA. Trimming took 5 bases from V and 6 from J; bases not matched to a gene: 7. This CDR3 region has 15 residues. The CDR3 here is CASSLSGTGGSEAFF. CDR3 nucleotides: TGTGCCAGCAGCCTTTCCGGGACAGGGGGCTCTGAAGCTTTCTTT.

CDR3: CASSLNGVGGAETGELFF. CDR3 nucleotides: TGCGCCAGCAGCTTGAATGGAGTAGGAGGGGCGGAGACCGGGGAGCTGTTTTTT. The V call is TRBV5-1, the J call TRBJ2-2; D possibly corresponds to TRBD2 (6 bases). The ends were cut back, 1 base at V and 5 bases at J, with 21 bases in the middle. Germline CDR1 is SGHRS and CDR2 is YFSETQ. The CDR3 totals 18 residues.

J is TRBJ2-3 and V is TRBV18; D is ambiguous. V shed 2 bases and J shed 2 bases, with 11 bases lying between them. The CDR3 length is 15 residues. Germline-derived CDR1 and CDR2 are KGHSH and LQKENI. As DNA, the CDR3 is TGTGCCAGCTCACCATCCCCAGCGCTCACAGATACGCAGTATTTT. Its translation: CASSPSPALTDTQYF.

The V gene is TRBV30, the J gene TRBJ2-3; 7 bases align to TRBD2. The length of the CDR3 is 14 residues. Trimming at V came to 4 bases and at J to 0 bases, leaving 4 bases not matched to a gene. Germline V CDR1 and CDR2: GTSNPN, SVGIG (reference sequence). This CDR3 reads CAWTRGRSTDTQYF. The CDR3 bases are TGTGCCTGGACTCGCGGGAGAAGCACAGATACGCAGTATTTT.

The rearrangement joins TRBV15 to TRBJ1-1; the D is unclear. The CDR3 has 14 amino acids. V was trimmed by 1 base and J by 0 bases, leaving 6 bases between them. CDR1 is LNHNV, CDR2 YYDKDF, per germline (reference sequence). The CDR3 nucleotides are TGTGCCACCAGCAGAGGCGGAGTGAACACTGAAGCTTTCTTT. Protein product: CATSRGGVNTEAFF. Full variable domain (rest looked up from reference TRBV15 and TRBJ1-1): DAMVIQNPRYQVTQFGKPVTLSCSQTLNHNVMYWYQQKSSQAPKLLFHYYDKDFNNEADTPDNFQSRRPNTSFCFLDIRSPGLGDTAMYLCATSRGGVNTEAFFGQGTRLTVV.

Only a few counts were recorded for this clone. The V gene is TRBV6-5, the J gene TRBJ1-1, with 9 bases lining up with TRBD1. This CDR3 is 15 amino acids long. In germline, CDR1 is MNHEY, CDR2 SVGAGI. V gave up 5 bases and J gave up 5 bases; unmatched junction bases: 9. CDR3 nucleotide sequence: TGTGCCAGCAGTACGACAGGGGGGGGAATTACTGAAGCTTTCTTT. Protein sequence: CASSTTGGGITEAFF.

The CDR3 coding sequence is TGTGCCAGCTCACCCCCGGGACTAGCGGTATCCTACGAGCAGTACTTC. As protein: CASSPPGLAVSYEQYF. The rearrangement uses TRBV18 and TRBJ2-7; 11 bases align to TRBD2. V lost 3 bases, J lost 1 base, and 5 bases stayed unmatched. Germline CDR1 is KGHSH and CDR2 is LQKENI. The CDR3 has 16 amino acids.

This chain links TRBV4-1 with TRBJ2-7, with D tentatively TRBD1 (6 bases). The V end lost 5 bases, the J end lost 0 bases, and 11 bases lay between the germline ends. The length of the CDR3 is 14 residues. CDR1 MGHRA and CDR2 YSYEKL come from the germline V gene. CDR3 sequence (DNA): TGCGCCAGCAGCGGCCGGGACAACTCCTACGAGCAGTACTTC. Its translation: CASSGRDNSYEQYF.

This clone has only one observation. This chain's CDR3 is CASSLVRGEPNTEAFF. Here the CDR3 DNA reads TGTGCCAGCAGCTTGGTTAGGGGCGAACCAAACACTGAAGCTTTCTTT. The chain employs TRBV5-5 and TRBJ1-1; D is possibly TRBD1 (5 bases). The ends were cut back, 0 bases at V and 2 bases at J, with 14 bases in the middle. This CDR3 contains 16 residues. Germline CDR1 SGHKS, CDR2 YYEKEE (reference sequence).

This clone was recorded once. V is TRBV29-1 and J is TRBJ1-2; maybe TRBD1 (6 bases). In germline, CDR1 is SQVTM, CDR2 ANQGSEA. The germline V and J ends were trimmed by 0 bases and 0 bases, with 14 bases remaining between them. This CDR3 is 16 amino acids long. The CDR3 sequence is CSVEDLQQGANYGYTF. In nucleotides, the CDR3 is TGCAGCGTTGAAGATCTTCAACAGGGAGCTAACTATGGCTACACCTTC.

The J gene is TRBJ2-7, the V gene TRBV14; 8 bases are shared with TRBD1. The CDR3 has 15 amino acids. V lost 5 bases to trimming and J lost 7 bases; unmatched junction nucleotides: 13. Germline CDR1 reads SGHDN; CDR2 reads FVKESK. In DNA form, the CDR3 reads TGTGCCAGCAGCACCAGGACAGGGATAGACGGGGAGCAGTACTTC. Residues: CASSTRTGIDGEQYF.

In nucleotides, the CDR3 is TGTGCCACCCTCGGACCTTACAGGGCAGGTCTGGGGGGCTACACCTTC. Translation gives CATLGPYRAGLGGYTF. V gene TRBV27 combines with J gene TRBJ1-2; weak D call: TRBD1 (6 bases). The CDR3 totals 16 residues. Deletions cut 10 bases from V and 8 bases from J, with 29 bases between. The germline V gene encodes CDR1 MNHEY and CDR2 SMNVEV (reference sequence).

The chain couples TRBV30 to TRBJ1-5, with a weak D call TRBD1 (5 bases). V shed 1 base and J shed 6 bases, with 10 bases lying between them. The CDR3 runs to 13 residues. In germline, CDR1 is GTSNPN, CDR2 SVGIG (reference sequence). The CDR3 region has the DNA TGTGCCTGGAGTGAGGGGCGGGGTCAGCCCCAGCATTTT. Its protein product is CAWSEGRGQPQHF.

The rearrangement links TRBV19 to TRBJ2-3, with D maybe TRBD2 (6 bases). The length of the CDR3 is 11 residues. CDR1 LNHDA and CDR2 SQIVND come from the germline V gene (reference sequence). Trimming took off 8 bases at V and 11 bases at J, with 14 bases between the two ends. The CDR3 is CASGGFYGQYF. The CDR3 bases are TGTGCCAGTGGAGGGTTTTACGGGCAGTATTTT.

The rearrangement links TRBV7-2 to TRBJ2-3; D may be TRBD1 (5 bases). The length of the CDR3 is 17 residues. Germline V gives CDR1 SGHTA, CDR2 FQGNSA. V was clipped by 1 base and J by 0 bases, with 14 bases between them. CDR3 bases: TGTGCCAGCAGCTTAGGCCCTCTGGGGCGAAGCACAGATACGCAGTATTTT. It yields the protein CASSLGPLGRSTDTQYF. Full variable domain (outside the CDR3, taken from reference TRBV7-2 and TRBJ2-3): GAGVSQSPSNKVTEKGKDVELRCDPISGHTALYWYRQSLGQGLEFLIYFQGNSAPDKSGLPSDRFSAERTGGSVSTLTIQRTQQEDSAVYLCASSLGPLGRSTDTQYFGPGTRLTVL.

This rearrangement joins TRBV28 to TRBJ2-2; TRBD2 matches at 12 bases. The CDR3 is 16 residues long. Germline V lookup: CDR1 MDHEN, CDR2 SYDVKM. Trimming took 3 bases from V and 4 from J; bases not matched to a gene: 3. CDR3 nucleotides: TGTGCCAGCAGTTTCTCGGGACTAGCGGGCACCGGGGAGCTGTTTTTT. It yields the protein CASSFSGLAGTGELFF.

V is TRBV4-1 and J is TRBJ1-5, with D maybe TRBD1 (6 bases). Between the trimmed V and J ends, which lost 1 base and 3 bases, there was a span of 10 bases. Looked up from germline, CDR1 is MGHRA and CDR2 is YSYEKL. CDR3 length: 15 amino acids. The CDR3: CASSQAAGANQPQHF. In nucleotides, the CDR3 is TGCGCCAGCAGCCAAGCGGCGGGGGCCAATCAGCCCCAGCATTTT.

The rearrangement joins TRBV11-2 to TRBJ2-1, with D perhaps matching TRBD1 (6 bases). Germline values: CDR1 SGHAT, CDR2 FQNNGV. Trimming shortened V by 5 bases and J by 1 base, and 15 bases separated the two germline ends. The CDR3 runs to 16 residues. CDR3 protein: CASSRQQGPSYNEQFF. As DNA, the CDR3 is TGTGCCAGCAGCCGACAACAGGGTCCTTCCTACAATGAGCAGTTCTTC.

The chain recombines TRBV29-1 with TRBJ2-2; the match to TRBD2 covers 7 bases. Trimming at V came to 3 bases and at J to 0 bases, leaving 4 bases not matched to a gene. This CDR3 region has 15 residues. Germline V CDR1 and CDR2: SQVTM, ANQGSEA. The CDR3, as DNA: TGCAGCGTTGATGGACTAGTCCCGAACACCGGGGAGCTGTTTTTT. As protein: CSVDGLVPNTGELFF.

This clone was detected once. The V call is TRBV11-3, the J call TRBJ2-2; D may be TRBD1 (6 bases). V dropped 1 base and J dropped 2 bases, with 17 bases sitting between them. There are 18 residues in the CDR3. Germline assignment: CDR1 SGHNT and CDR2 YENEEA. CDR3 coding DNA: TGTGCCAGCAGCTTAGTCACTTGGGGGACACCTAACACCGGGGAGCTGTTTTTT. It specifies CASSLVTWGTPNTGELFF. Full variable domain (rest looked up from reference TRBV11-3 and TRBJ2-2): EAGVVQSPRYKIIEKKQPVAFWCNPISGHNTLYWYLQNLGQGPELLIRYENEEAVDDSQLPKDRFSAERLKGVDSTLKIQPAELGDSAVYLCASSLVTWGTPNTGELFFGEGSRLTVL.

This clone has just one count. The V and J genes are TRBV18 and TRBJ2-1, with 7 bases lining up with TRBD1. From germline, CDR1 is KGHSH and CDR2 LQKENI. The CDR3 is 14 amino acids. The V gene end was trimmed by 2 bases and the J gene end by 9 bases; junction bases not matched to a gene: 7. The CDR3 DNA follows: TGTGCCAGCTCACCAATGACAGGGCTTAGTGAGCAGTTCTTC. It is translated as CASSPMTGLSEQFF.

The chain employs TRBV18 and TRBJ2-7, with D perhaps matching TRBD2 (6 bases). The CDR3 extends over 16 amino acids. V was cut by 5 bases and J by 2 bases, with 19 bases left in between. Germline V gene data show CDR1 as KGHSH and CDR2 as LQKENI. This CDR3 reads CASSTSRDSSPYEQYF. The CDR3 DNA is TGTGCCAGCTCAACCAGCCGGGACTCGTCCCCCTACGAGCAGTACTTC.

The chain is built from TRBV11-3 and TRBJ2-1; D ambiguous. This CDR3 has 14 amino acids. V lost 5 bases to trimming and J lost 6 bases, with 14 bases between them. The germline V gene has CDR1 SGHNT and CDR2 YENEEA. CDR3 region: CASSPPTMSNEQFF. CDR3 nucleotide sequence: TGTGCCAGCAGCCCCCCCACTATGAGCAATGAGCAGTTCTTC.

This sequence joins TRBV28 and TRBJ1-2; perhaps TRBD1 as D (5 bases). Trimming shortened V by 10 bases and J by 3 bases, and 15 bases separated the two germline ends. The CDR3 contains 13 residues. Germline-derived CDR1 and CDR2 are MDHEN and SYDVKM. CDR3: CATTGGSYYGYTF. In DNA, the CDR3 is TGTGCCACCACGGGGGGGTCTTACTATGGCTACACCTTC.

J is TRBJ2-2 and V is TRBV10-1; 9 bases are shared with TRBD2. Germline V gene lookup returns CDR1 WNHNN and CDR2 SYGVQD (reference sequence). V shed 7 bases and J 5 bases; nucleotides not matched to a gene: 8. The CDR3 consists of 15 residues. CDR3 in amino acids: CASKETSGITGELFF. CDR3 nucleotide sequence: TGCGCCAGCAAGGAGACTAGCGGCATTACCGGGGAGCTGTTTTTT.

This clone was counted only a few times. This chain uses TRBV10-2 with TRBJ1-2, with TRBD1 matching 7 bases. The CDR3 has 15 amino acids. The germline gives CDR1 WSHSY, CDR2 SAAADI. V was pared by 8 bases and J by 3 bases, with 12 bases of the junction left unmatched. CDR3 DNA: TGCGCCAGCGTACCGAGACAGGGTGGCTACTATGGCTACACCTTC. Translating it yields CASVPRQGGYYGYTF.